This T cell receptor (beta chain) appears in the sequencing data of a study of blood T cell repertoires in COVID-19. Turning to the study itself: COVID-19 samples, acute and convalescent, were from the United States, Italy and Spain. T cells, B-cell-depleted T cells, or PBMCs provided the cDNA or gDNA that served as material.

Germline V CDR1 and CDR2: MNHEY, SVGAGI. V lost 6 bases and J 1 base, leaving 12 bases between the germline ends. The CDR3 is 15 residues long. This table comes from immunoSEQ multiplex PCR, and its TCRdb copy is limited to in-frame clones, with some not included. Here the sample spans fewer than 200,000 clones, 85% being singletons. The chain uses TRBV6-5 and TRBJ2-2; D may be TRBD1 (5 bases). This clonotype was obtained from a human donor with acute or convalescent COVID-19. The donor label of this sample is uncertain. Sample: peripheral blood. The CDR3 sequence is CASSGVGRNTGELFF. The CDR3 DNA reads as TGTGCCAGCAGCGGTGTGGGGCGGAACACCGGGGAGCTGTTTTTT.